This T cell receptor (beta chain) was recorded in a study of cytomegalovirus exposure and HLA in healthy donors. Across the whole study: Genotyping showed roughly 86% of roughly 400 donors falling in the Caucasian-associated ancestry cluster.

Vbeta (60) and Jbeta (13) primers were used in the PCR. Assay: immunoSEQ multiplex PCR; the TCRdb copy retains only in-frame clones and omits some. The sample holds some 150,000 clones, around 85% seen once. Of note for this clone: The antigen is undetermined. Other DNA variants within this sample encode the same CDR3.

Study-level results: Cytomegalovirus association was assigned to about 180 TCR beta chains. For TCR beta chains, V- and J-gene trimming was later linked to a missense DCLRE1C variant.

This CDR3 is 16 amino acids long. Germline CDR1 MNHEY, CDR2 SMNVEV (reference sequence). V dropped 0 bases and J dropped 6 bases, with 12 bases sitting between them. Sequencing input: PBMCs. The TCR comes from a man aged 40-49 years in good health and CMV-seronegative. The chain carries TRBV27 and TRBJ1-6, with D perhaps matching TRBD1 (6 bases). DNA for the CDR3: TGTGCCAGCAGTTTATCCCGCAGGGGCTCTAATTCACCCCTCCACTTT. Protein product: CASSLSRRGSNSPLHF.